This entry features one T cell receptor beta chain sequence. Its antigen is as yet unknown. HTBI primers from iRepertoire and Arm-PCR of CDR3 regions yielded the TCR beta libraries. TCRdb analysed the multiplex PCR reads with MiXCR anew, one entry per CDR3 protein. The profile shows 400,000 to 450,000 distinct CDR3 sequences, less than 25% of them singletons. This CDR3 has 15 residues. CDR1 LNHDA and CDR2 SQIVND come from the germline V gene (reference sequence). V lost 7 bases to trimming and J lost 4 bases, with 19 bases between them. Time point defined: persistent/refractory GD, antithyroid drugs over 5 years with positive TRAb. RNA extracted from PBMCs served as the sequencing template. The source of the sample is a study of regulatory T cells in long-lasting Graves disease. General observations from the study: Persistent Graves' patients showed less TCR diversity than newly diagnosed ones. Thyroid tissue was not sampled; only peripheral blood was. Persistent disease exhibited a predilection for TRBV28, TRBJ1-2 and TRBJ2-5.

The sequencing used peripheral blood mononuclear cells (PBMCs), collected when the disease was refractory, from a patient treated with antithyroid drugs. The receptor's source is a female donor with Graves disease. The V gene is TRBV19, the J gene TRBJ2-5; D possibly corresponds to TRBD2 (6 bases). The CDR3 region has the DNA TGTGCCAGTACCAGCCCCGGGACTCGAGGAGAGACCCAGTACTTC. It specifies CASTSPGTRGETQYF.